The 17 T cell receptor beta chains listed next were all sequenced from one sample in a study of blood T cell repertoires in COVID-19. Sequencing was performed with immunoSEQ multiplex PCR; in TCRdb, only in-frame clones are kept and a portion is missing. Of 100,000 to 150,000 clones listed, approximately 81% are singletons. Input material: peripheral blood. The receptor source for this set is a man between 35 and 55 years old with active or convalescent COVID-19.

CDR3 region: CSARGAETQYF. The CDR3 DNA reads TGCAGTGCTAGAGGTGCGGAGACCCAGTACTTC. The chain employs TRBV20-1 and TRBJ2-5; no reliable D call. Germline V gives CDR1 DFQATT, CDR2 SNEGSKA (reference sequence). Between the trimmed V and J ends, which lost 1 base and 5 bases, there was a span of 5 bases. The length of the CDR3 is 11 residues.

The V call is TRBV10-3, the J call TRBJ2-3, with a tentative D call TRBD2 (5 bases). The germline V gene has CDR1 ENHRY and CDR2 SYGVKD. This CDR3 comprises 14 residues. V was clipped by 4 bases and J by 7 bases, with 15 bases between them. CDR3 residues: CAISVGEASHTQYF. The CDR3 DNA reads TGTGCCATCAGTGTCGGGGAAGCTAGCCATACGCAGTATTTT.

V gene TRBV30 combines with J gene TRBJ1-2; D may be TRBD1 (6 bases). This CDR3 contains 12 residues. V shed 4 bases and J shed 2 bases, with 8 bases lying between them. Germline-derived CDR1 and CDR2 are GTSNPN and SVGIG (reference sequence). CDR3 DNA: TGTGCCTGGACTAGGGGGAACTATGGCTACACCTTC. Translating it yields CAWTRGNYGYTF.

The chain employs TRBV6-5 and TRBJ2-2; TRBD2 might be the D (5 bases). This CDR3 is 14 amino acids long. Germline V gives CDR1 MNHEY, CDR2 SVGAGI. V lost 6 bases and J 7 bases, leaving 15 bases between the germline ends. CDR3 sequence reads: CASRFDREVGELFF. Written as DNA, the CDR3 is TGTGCCAGCAGATTCGATCGGGAAGTCGGGGAGCTGTTTTTT.

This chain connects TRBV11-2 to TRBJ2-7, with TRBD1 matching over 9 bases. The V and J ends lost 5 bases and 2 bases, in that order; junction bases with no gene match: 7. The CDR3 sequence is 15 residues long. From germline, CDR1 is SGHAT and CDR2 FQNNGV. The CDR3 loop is CASSVQGAPTYEQYF. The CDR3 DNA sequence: TGTGCCAGCAGCGTACAGGGGGCCCCAACCTACGAGCAGTACTTC. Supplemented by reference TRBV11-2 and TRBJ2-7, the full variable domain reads EAGVAQSPRYKIIEKRQSVAFWCNPISGHATLYWYQQILGQGPKLLIQFQNNGVVDDSQLPKDRFSAERLKGVDSTLKIQPAKLEDSAVYLCASSVQGAPTYEQYFGPGTRLTVT.

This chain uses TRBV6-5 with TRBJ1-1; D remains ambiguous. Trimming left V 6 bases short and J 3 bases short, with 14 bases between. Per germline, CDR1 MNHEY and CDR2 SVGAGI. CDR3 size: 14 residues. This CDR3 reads CASSRPRYDTEAFF. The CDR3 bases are TGTGCCAGCAGCCGACCTAGGTACGACACTGAAGCTTTCTTT.

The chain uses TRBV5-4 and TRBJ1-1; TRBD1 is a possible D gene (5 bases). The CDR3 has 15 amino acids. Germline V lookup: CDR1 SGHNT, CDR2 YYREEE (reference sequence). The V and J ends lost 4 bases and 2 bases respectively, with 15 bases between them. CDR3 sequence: CASSRPDSINTEAFF. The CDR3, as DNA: TGTGCCAGCAGCCGGCCCGACAGCATTAACACTGAAGCTTTCTTT. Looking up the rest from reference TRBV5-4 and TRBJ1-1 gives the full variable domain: ETGVTQSPTHLIKTRGQQVTLRCSSQSGHNTVSWYQQALGQGPQFIFQYYREEENGRGNFPPRFSGLQFPNYSSELNVNALELDDSALYLCASSRPDSINTEAFFGQGTRLTVV.

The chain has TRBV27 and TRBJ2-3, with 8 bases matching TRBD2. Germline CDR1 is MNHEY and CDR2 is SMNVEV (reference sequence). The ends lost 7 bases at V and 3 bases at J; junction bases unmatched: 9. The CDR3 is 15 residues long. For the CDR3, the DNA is TGTGCCAGCATACCAGCGGGAGTAGAAACAGATACGCAGTATTTT. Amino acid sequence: CASIPAGVETDTQYF.

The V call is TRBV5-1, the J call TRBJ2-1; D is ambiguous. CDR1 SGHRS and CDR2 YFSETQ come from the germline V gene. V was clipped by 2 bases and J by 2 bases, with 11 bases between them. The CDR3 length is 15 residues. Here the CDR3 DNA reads TGCGCCAGCAGCTTTAACGGTGGAGCCTACAATGAGCAGTTCTTC. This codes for CASSFNGGAYNEQFF.

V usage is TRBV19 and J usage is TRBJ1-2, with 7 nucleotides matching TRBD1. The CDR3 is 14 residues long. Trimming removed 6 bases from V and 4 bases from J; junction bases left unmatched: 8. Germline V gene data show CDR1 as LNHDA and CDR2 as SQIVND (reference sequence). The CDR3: CASRLGGSGYGYTF. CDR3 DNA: TGTGCCAGTAGGTTAGGGGGCAGCGGCTATGGCTACACCTTC.

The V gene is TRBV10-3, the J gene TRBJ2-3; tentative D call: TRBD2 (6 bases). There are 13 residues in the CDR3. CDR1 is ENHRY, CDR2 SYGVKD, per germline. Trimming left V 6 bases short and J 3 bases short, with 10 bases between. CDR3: CAIRDSGTDTQYF. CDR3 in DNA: TGTGCCATCAGGGATAGCGGAACAGATACGCAGTATTTT.

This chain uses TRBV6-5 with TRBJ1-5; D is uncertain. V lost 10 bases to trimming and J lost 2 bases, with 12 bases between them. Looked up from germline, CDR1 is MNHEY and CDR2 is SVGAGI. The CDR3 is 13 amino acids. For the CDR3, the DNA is TGTGCCAACTCACTTGCTGGCAATCAGCCCCAGCATTTT. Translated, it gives CANSLAGNQPQHF.

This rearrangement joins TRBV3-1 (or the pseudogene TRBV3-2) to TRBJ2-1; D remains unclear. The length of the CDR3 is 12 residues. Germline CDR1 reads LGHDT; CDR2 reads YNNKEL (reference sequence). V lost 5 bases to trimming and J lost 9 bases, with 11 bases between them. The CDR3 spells CASSFAAAEQFF. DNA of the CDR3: TGTGCCAGCAGCTTCGCGGCAGCTGAGCAGTTCTTC.

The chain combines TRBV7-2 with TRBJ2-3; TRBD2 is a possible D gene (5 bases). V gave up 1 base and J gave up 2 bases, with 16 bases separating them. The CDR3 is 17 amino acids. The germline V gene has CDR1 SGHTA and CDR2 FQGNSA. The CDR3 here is CASSLDEVRASTDTQYF. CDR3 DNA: TGTGCCAGCAGCTTAGACGAGGTGAGGGCATCCACAGATACGCAGTATTTT.

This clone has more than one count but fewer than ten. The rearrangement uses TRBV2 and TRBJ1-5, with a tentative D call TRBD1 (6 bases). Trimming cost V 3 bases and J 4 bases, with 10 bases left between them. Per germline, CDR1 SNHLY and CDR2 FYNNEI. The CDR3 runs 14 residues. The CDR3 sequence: CASSELQGNQPQHF. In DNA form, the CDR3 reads TGTGCCAGCAGTGAGCTGCAGGGGAATCAGCCCCAGCATTTT.

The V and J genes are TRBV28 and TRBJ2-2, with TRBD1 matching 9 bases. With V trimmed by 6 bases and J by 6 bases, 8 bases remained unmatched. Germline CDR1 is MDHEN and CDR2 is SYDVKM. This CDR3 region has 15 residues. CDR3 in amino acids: CASSPRTGAAGELFF. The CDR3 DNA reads TGTGCCAGCAGCCCTCGGACAGGGGCAGCCGGGGAGCTGTTTTTT.

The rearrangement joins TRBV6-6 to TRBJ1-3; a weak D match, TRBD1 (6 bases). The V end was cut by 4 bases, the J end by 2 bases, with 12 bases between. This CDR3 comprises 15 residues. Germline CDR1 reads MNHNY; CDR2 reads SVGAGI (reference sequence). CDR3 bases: TGTGCCAGCAGTTCCGTACAGGGCACTGGAAACACCATATATTTT. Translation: CASSSVQGTGNTIYF.